This TCR beta chain was captured in a study of blood T cell repertoires in COVID-19. Study information: Collection of acute and convalescent COVID-19 samples took place in the United States, Italy and Spain. The cDNA or gDNA used as material had been derived from T cells, B-cell-depleted T cells, or PBMCs.

Original processing notes: Scientists estimated how many nucleated cells there were by amplifying reference gene primers. Clones were read by immunoSEQ multiplex PCR, and TCRdb kept only the in-frame ones, dropping some. The DNA gave D and trimming, while V, J and clone size come from that table. The sample consists of some 260,000 clones, around nine tenths of them appearing once. V lost 2 bases to trimming and J lost 8 bases; unmatched junction nucleotides: 8. Germline V gene sequence: CDR1 SGHRS, CDR2 YFSETQ. The CDR3 runs 15 residues. This clone is a singleton in its sample. The V call is TRBV5-1, the J call TRBJ1-2; 11 positions match TRBD1. The sample taken for sequencing was peripheral blood. The clonotype comes from a woman in her forties who had recovered from COVID-19. The CDR3 sequence is CASSFNPGQGDGYTF. CDR3 DNA sequence: TGCGCCAGCAGCTTTAACCCGGGACAGGGGGACGGCTACACCTTC.